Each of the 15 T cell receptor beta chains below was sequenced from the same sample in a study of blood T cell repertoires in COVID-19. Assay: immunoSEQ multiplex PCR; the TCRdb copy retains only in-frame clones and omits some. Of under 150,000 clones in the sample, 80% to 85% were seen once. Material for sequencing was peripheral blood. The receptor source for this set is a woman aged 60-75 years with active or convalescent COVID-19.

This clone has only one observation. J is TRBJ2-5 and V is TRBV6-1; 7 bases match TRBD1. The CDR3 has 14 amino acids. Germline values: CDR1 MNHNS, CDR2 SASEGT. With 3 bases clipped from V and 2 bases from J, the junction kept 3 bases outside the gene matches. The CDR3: CASSDGQEQETQYF. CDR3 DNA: TGTGCCAGCAGTGATGGACAGGAGCAAGAGACCCAGTACTTC.

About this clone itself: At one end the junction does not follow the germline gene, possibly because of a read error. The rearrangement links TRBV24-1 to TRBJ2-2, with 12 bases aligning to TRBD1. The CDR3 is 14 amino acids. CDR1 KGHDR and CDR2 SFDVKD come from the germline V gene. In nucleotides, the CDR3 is TGTGCCACCGAGGGACAGGGGGCCGCTGGGGGGCTGTTTTTT. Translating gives CATEGQGAAGGLFF.

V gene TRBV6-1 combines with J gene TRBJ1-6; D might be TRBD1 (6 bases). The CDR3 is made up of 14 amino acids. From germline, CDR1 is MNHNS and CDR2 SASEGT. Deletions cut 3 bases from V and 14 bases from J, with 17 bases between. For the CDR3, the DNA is TGTGCCAGCAGTGAGGTCAGGGGAGTTGGGGCCCTCCACTTT. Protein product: CASSEVRGVGALHF.

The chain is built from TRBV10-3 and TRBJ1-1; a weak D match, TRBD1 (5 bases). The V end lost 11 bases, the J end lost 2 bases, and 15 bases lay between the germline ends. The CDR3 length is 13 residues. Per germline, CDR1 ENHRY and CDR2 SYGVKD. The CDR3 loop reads CAASTEINTEAFF. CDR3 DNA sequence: TGTGCCGCCTCGACAGAAATTAACACTGAAGCTTTCTTT.

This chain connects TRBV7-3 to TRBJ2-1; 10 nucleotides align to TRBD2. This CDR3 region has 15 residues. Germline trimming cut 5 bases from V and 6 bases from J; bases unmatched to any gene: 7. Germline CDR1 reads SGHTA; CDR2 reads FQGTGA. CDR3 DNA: TGTGCCAGCAGCCACCTAGCGGGAGAGGTCAATGAGCAGTTCTTC. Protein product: CASSHLAGEVNEQFF.

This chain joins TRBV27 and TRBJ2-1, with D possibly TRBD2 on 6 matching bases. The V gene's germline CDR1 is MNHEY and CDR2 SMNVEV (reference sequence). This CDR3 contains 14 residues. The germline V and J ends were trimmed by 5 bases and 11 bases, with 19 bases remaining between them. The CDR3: CASSIWDLVQKQFF. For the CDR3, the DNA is TGTGCCAGCAGTATCTGGGACTTGGTCCAGAAGCAGTTCTTC.

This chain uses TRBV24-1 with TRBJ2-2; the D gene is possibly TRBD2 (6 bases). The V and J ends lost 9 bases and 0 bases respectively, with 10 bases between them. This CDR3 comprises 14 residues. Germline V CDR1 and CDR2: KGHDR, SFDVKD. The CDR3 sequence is CATRGTANTGELFF. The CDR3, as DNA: TGTGCCACCCGAGGGACTGCGAACACCGGGGAGCTGTTTTTT.

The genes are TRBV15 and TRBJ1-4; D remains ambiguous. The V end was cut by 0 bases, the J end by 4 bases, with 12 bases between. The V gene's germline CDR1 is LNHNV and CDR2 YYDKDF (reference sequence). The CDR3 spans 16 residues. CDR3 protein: CATSRDVAAVNEKLFF. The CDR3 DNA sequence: TGTGCCACCAGCAGAGACGTCGCAGCGGTTAATGAAAAACTGTTTTTT.

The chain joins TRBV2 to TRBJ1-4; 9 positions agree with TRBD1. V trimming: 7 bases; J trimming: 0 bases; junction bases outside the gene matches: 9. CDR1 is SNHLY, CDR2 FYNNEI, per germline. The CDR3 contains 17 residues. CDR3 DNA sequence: TGTGCCAGCATCCGCGGGGGACAGGGCGCAACTAATGAAAAACTGTTTTTT. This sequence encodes CASIRGGQGATNEKLFF.

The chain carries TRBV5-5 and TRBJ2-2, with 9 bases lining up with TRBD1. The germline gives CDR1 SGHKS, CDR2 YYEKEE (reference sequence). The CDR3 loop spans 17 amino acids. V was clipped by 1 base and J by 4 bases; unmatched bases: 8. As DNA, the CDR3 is TGTGCCAGCAGCTTGCGTCGGGACAGGGCAGCCACCGGGGAGCTGTTTTTT. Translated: CASSLRRDRAATGELFF.

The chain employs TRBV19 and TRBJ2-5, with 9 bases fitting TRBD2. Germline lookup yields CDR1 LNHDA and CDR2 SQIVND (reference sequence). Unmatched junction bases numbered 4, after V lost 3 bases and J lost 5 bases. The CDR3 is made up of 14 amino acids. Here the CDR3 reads CASSIAGGQETQYF. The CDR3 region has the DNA TGTGCCAGTAGTATTGCGGGGGGGCAGGAGACCCAGTACTTC.

CDR3 DNA: TGTGCCAGCTCACTACAGGCAGGGCCCGATGCTGAAGCTTTCTTT. Translated, it gives CASSLQAGPDAEAFF. This chain joins TRBV18 and TRBJ1-1; D may be TRBD1 (5 bases). Germline V CDR1 and CDR2: KGHSH, LQKENI. The CDR3 has 15 residues. V was cut by 4 bases and J by 6 bases, with 18 bases left in between.

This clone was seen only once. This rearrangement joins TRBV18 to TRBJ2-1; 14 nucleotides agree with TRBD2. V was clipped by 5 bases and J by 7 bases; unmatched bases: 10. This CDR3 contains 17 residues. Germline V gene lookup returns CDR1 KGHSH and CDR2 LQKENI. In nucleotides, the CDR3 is TGTGCCAGCTCATCTACCGGGACTAGCGGGAGAGGAAATGAGCAGTTCTTC. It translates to CASSSTGTSGRGNEQFF.

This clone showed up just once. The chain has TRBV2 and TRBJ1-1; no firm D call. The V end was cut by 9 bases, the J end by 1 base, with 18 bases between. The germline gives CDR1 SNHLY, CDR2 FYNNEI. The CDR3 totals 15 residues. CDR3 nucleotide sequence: TGTGCCAGGGATAGAGGCGCCTCTCGGAACACTGAAGCTTTCTTT. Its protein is CARDRGASRNTEAFF.

DNA of the CDR3: TGTGCCAGCAGCTCCAGGGGGACAGCCCACGGCGCTGAAGCTTTCTTT. This encodes CASSSRGTAHGAEAFF. V and J are TRBV7-9 and TRBJ1-1, with 7 bases matching TRBD1. Trimming removed 4 bases from V and 6 bases from J; junction bases left unmatched: 14. The CDR3 covers 16 residues. Looked up from germline, CDR1 is SEHNR and CDR2 is FQNEAQ (reference sequence).